The 23 T cell receptor beta chains in this list originate from one sample, sequenced in a study of molecular identifiers for immune sequencing clone quantification. MiXCR, run by TCRdb on the PCR reads, gives a single entry per CDR3 protein. The sample carries some 65,000 distinct CDR3 sequences, under 20% recorded once. Sequenced: naive CD8+ T cells from blood, with Jurkat cell RNA spiked in. As for subset: FACS-sorted CD8+CD4-CCR7+CD45RA+ naive T cells. The receptors stem from a human donor in good health. Some libraries in this study had Jurkat cell RNA spiked in.

This clonotype has at least ten counts. The rearrangement links TRBV27 to TRBJ2-7; the match to TRBD1 covers 10 bases. Germline loops: CDR1 MNHEY, CDR2 SMNVEV (reference sequence). This CDR3 is built from 15 residues. Unmatched junction bases numbered 5, after V lost 3 bases and J lost 3 bases. The CDR3 here is CASSFSRTGGYEQYF. CDR3 nucleotides: TGTGCCAGCAGTTTCTCCCGGACAGGGGGCTACGAGCAGTACTTC.

This clonotype is labeled medium-sized (0.01 to 0.1%). The junction and the germline gene differ at one end; a read error may be behind it. The J gene is TRBJ2-3, the V gene TRBV20-1; TRBD1 is a possible D gene (6 bases). The CDR3 sequence is 19 residues long. Germline V gene data show CDR1 as DFQATT and CDR2 as SNEGSKA (reference sequence). The CDR3 reads CSARAQPGVDRTFTDTQYF. In DNA, the CDR3 is TGCAGTGCAAGAGCACAACCCGGAGTAGACAGGACCTTCACAGATACGCAGTATTTT.

At least ten counts were recorded for this clonotype. The chain recombines TRBV19 with TRBJ1-4, with D unresolved. This CDR3 comprises 13 residues. The germline CDR1 and CDR2 sequences are LNHDA and SQIVND (reference sequence). The V gene lost 8 bases and the J gene lost 2 bases, with 9 bases spanning the gap. The CDR3 spells CASSLLTNEKLFF. For the CDR3, the DNA is TGTGCCAGTTCTCTCCTCACTAATGAAAAACTGTTTTTT. The complete variable domain, with remaining parts taken from reference TRBV19 and TRBJ1-4, reads DGGITQSPKYLFRKEGQNVTLSCEQNLNHDAMYWYRQDPGQGLRLIYYSQIVNDFQKGDIAEGYSVSREKKESFPLTVTSAQKNPTAFYLCASSLLTNEKLFFGSGTQLSVL.

A few counts support this clonotype. The CDR3 loop is CASGRVRETQYF. The CDR3 DNA is TGTGCCAGTGGGCGGGTAAGAGAGACCCAGTACTTC. The gene calls are TRBV11-2 and TRBJ2-5; perhaps TRBD2 as D (5 bases). Between the trimmed V and J ends, which lost 9 bases and 4 bases, there was a span of 12 bases. The CDR3 loop spans 12 amino acids. Germline V lookup: CDR1 SGHAT, CDR2 FQNNGV.

This clonotype has at least ten counts. The chain joins TRBV20-1 to TRBJ1-1; 8 nucleotides match TRBD1. V dropped 6 bases and J dropped 3; count of bases not matched to a gene: 21. The germline V gene encodes CDR1 DFQATT and CDR2 SNEGSKA (reference sequence). The CDR3 has 18 amino acids. For the CDR3, the DNA is TGCAGTGCCCAGGGGGCGGGGATTGGTGATCTGGTGGACACTGAAGCTTTCTTT. Encoded protein: CSAQGAGIGDLVDTEAFF.

This clonotype has ten or more counts. The chain carries TRBV7-7 and TRBJ2-5; D gene ambiguous. The CDR3 has 13 amino acids. From germline, CDR1 is SSHAT and CDR2 FNYEAQ (reference sequence). This chain's CDR3 is CASSYSYQETQYF. The CDR3 nucleotides are TGTGCTAGCTCTTACTCGTACCAAGAGACCCAGTACTTC.

The sample holds a few counts of this clonotype. The genes are TRBV12-3 or TRBV12-4 and TRBJ2-5; either TRBD1 or TRBD2 may fit D (6 bases each). Trimming removed 4 bases at V and 5 bases at J, with 20 bases between. The CDR3 sequence is 16 residues long. CDR3 protein: CASSSGASSYGETQYF. The CDR3 DNA reads as TGTGCCAGCAGTTCGGGGGCTTCCTCTTACGGGGAGACCCAGTACTTC.

About this clonotype itself: A much larger clone differs from this one at a single base, so this may be a read error. The V gene is TRBV7-9, the J gene TRBJ2-5; the D is unclear. The CDR3 is made up of 14 amino acids. CDR1 is SEHNR and CDR2 is FQNEAQ in the germline V gene (reference sequence). V was pared by 3 bases and J by 3 bases, with 11 bases between. CDR3 residues: CASSFPAVEETQYF. As DNA, the CDR3 is TGTGCCAGCAGCTTTCCTGCCGTGGAAGAGACCCAGTACTTC.

This clonotype has at least ten counts. The chain links TRBV4-3 to TRBJ2-1; maybe TRBD2 (5 bases). The CDR3 loop spans 14 amino acids. The germline V gene encodes CDR1 LGHNA and CDR2 YSLEER. Trimming removed 1 base at V and 5 bases at J, with 9 bases between. The DNA for the CDR3 is TGCGCCAGCAGCCAAGGTGCGGGCAACAATGAGCAGTTCTTC. It specifies CASSQGAGNNEQFF.

In its sample, this clonotype was seen many times. The rearrangement uses TRBV4-1 and TRBJ2-7; 11 bases map to TRBD1. Germline V lookup: CDR1 MGHRA, CDR2 YSYEKL. The CDR3 runs 16 residues. With V trimmed by 4 bases and J by 3 bases, 8 bases remained unmatched. CDR3 region: CASSLMAGTGGYEQYF. CDR3 nucleotides: TGCGCCAGCAGCCTTATGGCCGGGACAGGGGGCTACGAGCAGTACTTC.

This clonotype was counted many times. This chain joins TRBV7-2 and TRBJ2-5; 14 bases map to TRBD2. CDR3 length equals 20 residues. V gave up 4 bases and J gave up 2 bases; unmatched junction bases: 15. Looked up from germline, CDR1 is SGHTA and CDR2 is FQGNSA. This CDR3 is CASSSEDEGLAGVWQETQYF. The CDR3 nucleotides are TGTGCCAGCAGCTCAGAAGATGAGGGACTAGCGGGAGTCTGGCAAGAGACCCAGTACTTC. Full variable domain (outside the CDR3, taken from reference TRBV7-2 and TRBJ2-5): GAGVSQSPSNKVTEKGKDVELRCDPISGHTALYWYRQSLGQGLEFLIYFQGNSAPDKSGLPSDRFSAERTGGSVSTLTIQRTQQEDSAVYLCASSSEDEGLAGVWQETQYFGPGTRLLVL.

This clonotype was recorded a few times. A much larger clone differs from this one at a single base, so this may be a read error. This rearrangement joins TRBV3-1 to TRBJ1-5; D is unresolved. Germline CDR1 and CDR2: LGHDT and YNNKEL (reference sequence). This CDR3 contains 15 residues. CDR3 residues: CASSQDRDGNLPQHF. CDR3 bases: TGTGCCAGCAGCCAAGATCGGGATGGGAATCTGCCCCAGCATTTT. Full variable domain (rest looked up from reference TRBV3-1 and TRBJ1-5): DTAVSQTPKYLVTQMGNDKSIKCEQNLGHDTMYWYKQDSKKFLKIMFSYNNKELIINETVPNRFSPKSPDKAHLNLHINSLELGDSAVYFCASSQDRDGNLPQHFGDGTRLSIL.

This clonotype was counted a few times. The CDR3 loop reads CASGHGTTGVRTEAFF. The DNA for the CDR3 is TGCGCCAGCGGCCACGGGACGACAGGGGTTCGGACTGAAGCTTTCTTT. This chain uses TRBV23-1 with TRBJ1-1, with 8 positions matching TRBD1. TRBV23-1 is recorded as an ORF, its role being uncertain. J gave up 5 bases and V 8 bases, and 16 bases lay outside the gene matches. This CDR3 comprises 16 residues.

In this sample, this clonotype turned up many times. V gene TRBV20-1 combines with J gene TRBJ2-7; TRBD2 matches 12 bases. The junction had 15 bases not matched to a gene; V was cut back by 0 bases and J by 12 bases. This CDR3 spans 16 amino acids. Germline V gives CDR1 DFQATT, CDR2 SNEGSKA (reference sequence). As DNA, the CDR3 is TGCAGTGCTAGAGAGGAGAGACTAGCGGGAGTCGGGGGGTTGTACTTC. Its protein is CSAREERLAGVGGLYF.

The chain combines TRBV6-2 or TRBV6-3 with TRBJ2-3; D may be TRBD1 (6 bases). V lost 0 bases, J lost 6 bases, and 19 bases lay in between. The CDR3 contains 17 residues. Germline values: CDR1 MNHEY, CDR2 SVGEGT. CDR3 residues: CASSYSGVWTELDTQYF. The CDR3 coding sequence is TGTGCCAGCAGTTACTCAGGGGTTTGGACAGAACTCGATACGCAGTATTTT.

This clonotype was observed a few times. The CDR3 DNA is TGTGCCAGCAGTGAAGCGCTCGGGTTCACCGGGGAGCTGTTTTTT. Residues: CASSEALGFTGELFF. The J gene is TRBJ2-2, the V gene TRBV2; D is ambiguous. The length of the CDR3 is 15 residues. V was clipped by 0 bases and J by 4 bases, with 9 bases between them. CDR1 and CDR2 from the germline V gene are SNHLY and FYNNEI.

This clonotype has ten or more counts. The V gene is TRBV6-2 or TRBV6-3, the J gene TRBJ2-3; 7 positions agree with TRBD1. The junction had 11 bases not matched to a gene; V was cut back by 3 bases and J by 2 bases. The CDR3 covers 17 residues. Germline-derived CDR1 and CDR2 are MNHEY and SVGEGT. The CDR3 loop reads CASSYEYRGLTTDTQYF. CDR3 nucleotide sequence: TGTGCCAGCAGTTATGAGTACAGGGGCCTGACCACAGATACGCAGTATTTT.

This clonotype was seen many times. This chain joins TRBV28 and TRBJ2-1, with a possible D match to TRBD1 (5 bases). Germline V gives CDR1 MDHEN, CDR2 SYDVKM. CDR3 length: 15 amino acids. V was shortened by 3 bases and J by 8 bases, with 17 bases between the two germline ends. DNA for the CDR3: TGTGCCAGCAGTTTCGAAGGGGATGGAATCGATGAGCAGTTCTTC. Its translation is CASSFEGDGIDEQFF.

This clonotype was observed at least ten times. The chain combines TRBV4-1 with TRBJ2-5; possibly TRBD2 for D (6 bases). Germline V gene sequence: CDR1 MGHRA, CDR2 YSYEKL. V was clipped by 1 base and J by 7 bases, with 13 bases between them. This CDR3 has 14 residues. CDR3 nucleotides: TGCGCCAGCAGCCAAGGACTAGGTGATTGGACCCAGTACTTC. Its translation is CASSQGLGDWTQYF.

The chain carries TRBV28 and TRBJ2-7; TRBD1 matches at 8 bases. V gave up 10 bases and J gave up 3 bases; unmatched junction bases: 5. The CDR3 consists of 12 residues. Germline CDR1 reads MDHEN; CDR2 reads SYDVKM. This CDR3 is CATYDRGYEQYF. The CDR3 region has the DNA TGTGCCACCTATGACAGGGGCTACGAGCAGTACTTC.

In the case of this clonotype: Given a much more abundant clone one base away, this may be a read error. This rearrangement joins TRBV7-8 to TRBJ1-1; possible D gene TRBD1, 5 bases. Germline assignment: CDR1 SGHVS and CDR2 FQNEAQ. The CDR3 extends over 15 amino acids. Trimming took off 4 bases at V and 4 bases at J, with 16 bases between the two ends. The CDR3 is CASSSAGGASTEAFF. The CDR3, as DNA: TGTGCCAGCAGCTCTGCTGGCGGGGCGAGCACTGAAGCTTTCTTT.

This clonotype came up many times. The rearrangement joins TRBV28 to TRBJ2-3; D might be TRBD2 (6 bases). Per germline, CDR1 MDHEN and CDR2 SYDVKM. The CDR3 totals 16 residues. V gave up 6 bases and J gave up 2 bases, with 18 bases separating them. Here the CDR3 reads CASSPLAGSDTDTQYF. The CDR3 nucleotides are TGTGCCAGCAGCCCACTAGCTGGTAGCGACACAGATACGCAGTATTTT.

For this clonotype: This may be a read error: a much more frequent sequence differs by one nucleotide. The chain couples TRBV7-6 to TRBJ1-6, with 9 bases matching TRBD1. The germline gives CDR1 SGHVS, CDR2 FNYEAQ. V gave up 4 bases and J gave up 4 bases; unmatched junction bases: 5. CDR3 length: 16 residues. The CDR3 loop is CASSSRDRDYNSPLHF. The CDR3 DNA reads TGTGCCAGCAGCTCCCGGGACAGGGATTATAATTCACCCCTCCACTTT.